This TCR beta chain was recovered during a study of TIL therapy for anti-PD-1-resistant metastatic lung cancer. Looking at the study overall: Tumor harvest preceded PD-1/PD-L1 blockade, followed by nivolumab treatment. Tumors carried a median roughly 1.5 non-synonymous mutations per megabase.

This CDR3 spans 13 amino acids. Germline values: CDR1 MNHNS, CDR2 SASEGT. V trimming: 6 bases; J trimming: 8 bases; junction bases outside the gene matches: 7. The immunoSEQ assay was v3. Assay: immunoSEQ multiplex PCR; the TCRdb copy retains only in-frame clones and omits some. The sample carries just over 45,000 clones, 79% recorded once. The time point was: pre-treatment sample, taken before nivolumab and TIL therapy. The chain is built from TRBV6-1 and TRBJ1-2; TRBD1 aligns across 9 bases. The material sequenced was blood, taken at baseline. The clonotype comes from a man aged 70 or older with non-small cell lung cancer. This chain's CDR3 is CASRDTGGEGYTF. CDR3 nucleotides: TGTGCCAGCAGGGATACAGGGGGCGAAGGCTACACCTTC.